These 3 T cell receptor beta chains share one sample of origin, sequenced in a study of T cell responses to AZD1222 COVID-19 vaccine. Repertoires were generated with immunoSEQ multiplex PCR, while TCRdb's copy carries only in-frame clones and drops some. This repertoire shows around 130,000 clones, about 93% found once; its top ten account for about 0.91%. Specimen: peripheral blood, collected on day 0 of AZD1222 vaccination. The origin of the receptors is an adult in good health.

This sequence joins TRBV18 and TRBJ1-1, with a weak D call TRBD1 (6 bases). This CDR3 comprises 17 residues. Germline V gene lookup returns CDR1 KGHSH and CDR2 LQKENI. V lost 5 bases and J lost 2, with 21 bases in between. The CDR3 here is CASSTSETGIRNTEAFF. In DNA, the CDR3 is TGTGCCAGCTCAACATCCGAGACAGGAATTAGAAACACTGAAGCTTTCTTT.

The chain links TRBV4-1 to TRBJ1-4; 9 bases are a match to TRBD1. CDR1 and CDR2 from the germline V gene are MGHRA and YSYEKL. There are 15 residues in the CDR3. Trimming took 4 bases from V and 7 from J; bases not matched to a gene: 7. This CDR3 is CASSLGTGSSEKLFF. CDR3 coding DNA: TGCGCCAGCAGCCTTGGGACAGGGTCAAGTGAAAAACTGTTTTTT.

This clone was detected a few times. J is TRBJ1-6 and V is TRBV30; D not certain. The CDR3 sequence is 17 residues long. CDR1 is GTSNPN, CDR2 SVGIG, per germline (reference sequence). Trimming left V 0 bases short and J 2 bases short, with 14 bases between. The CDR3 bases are TGTGCCTGGAGTGTGGAAAGGGTACTCACCTATAATTCACCCCTCCACTTT. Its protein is CAWSVERVLTYNSPLHF.